The next 13 T cell receptor beta chains were all read from a single sample in a study of cytomegalovirus exposure and HLA in healthy donors. The PCR used 60 Vbeta and 13 Jbeta primers. Libraries were prepared by immunoSEQ multiplex PCR; TCRdb keeps only in-frame clonotypes and omits some of them. The table has 250,000 to 350,000 clones, about 80% seen once. Sequencing used PBMCs. These receptors originate from a girl aged 2-10 years in good health and CMV-seronegative.

The V gene is TRBV5-1, the J gene TRBJ1-3, with a tentative D call TRBD1 (5 bases). V was trimmed by 1 base and J by 0 bases, leaving 8 bases between them. The CDR3 has 15 residues. Germline V gene lookup returns CDR1 SGHRS and CDR2 YFSETQ. In DNA, the CDR3 is TGCGCCAGCAGCTTGTGGGGGGACTCTGGAAACACCATATATTTT. Its translation is CASSLWGDSGNTIYF.

V gene TRBV7-9 combines with J gene TRBJ2-7, with D possibly being TRBD1 (6 bases). Trimming cost V 5 bases and J 5 bases, with 13 bases left between them. The germline gives CDR1 SEHNR, CDR2 FQNEAQ (reference sequence). CDR3 length: 13 residues. The CDR3 reads CASSPHRADEQYF. In DNA, the CDR3 is TGTGCCAGCAGCCCCCACAGGGCGGACGAGCAGTACTTC.

The V call is TRBV13, the J call TRBJ1-1; no clear D. The CDR3 is made up of 17 amino acids. Trimming stripped 5 bases from V and 8 bases from J, with 27 bases between. Germline V gene lookup returns CDR1 PRHDT and CDR2 FYEKMQ (reference sequence). The CDR3 sequence is CASSEHDGLRGTGEAFF. The CDR3 DNA reads as TGTGCCAGCAGCGAACATGACGGTTTACGGGGTACCGGGGAAGCTTTCTTT. The whole variable domain, filled in from reference TRBV13 and TRBJ1-1, reads AAGVIQSPRHLIKEKRETATLKCYPIPRHDTVYWYQQGPGQDPQFLISFYEKMQSDKGSIPDRFSAQQFSDYHSELNMSSLELGDSALYFCASSEHDGLRGTGEAFFGQGTRLTVV.

The chain employs TRBV5-1 and TRBJ2-1, with 7 nucleotides matching TRBD1. The CDR3 has 13 residues. Unmatched junction bases numbered 7, after V lost 5 bases and J lost 8 bases. Germline loops: CDR1 SGHRS, CDR2 YFSETQ. CDR3 DNA: TGCGCCAGCAGACCCGGACAGGAGGATGAGCAGTTCTTC. This gives the protein CASRPGQEDEQFF. The variable domain in full, completed from reference TRBV5-1 and TRBJ2-1, reads KAGVTQTPRYLIKTRGQQVTLSCSPISGHRSVSWYQQTPGQGLQFLFEYFSETQRNKGNFPGRFSGRQFSNSRSEMNVSTLELGDSALYLCASRPGQEDEQFFGPGTRLTVL.

This clone has only a few counts. The chain couples TRBV6-1 to TRBJ1-1; D is possibly TRBD1 (6 bases). CDR1 is MNHNS, CDR2 SASEGT, per germline. The V and J ends lost 5 bases and 3 bases respectively, with 16 bases between them. This CDR3 region has 15 residues. The CDR3 DNA follows: TGTGCCAGCAGTCCGCAAACAGGGACGTACACTGAAGCTTTCTTT. Translating gives CASSPQTGTYTEAFF.

The table lists this clone with a few counts. The chain links TRBV2 to TRBJ1-2, with 10 bases that match TRBD1. The germline CDR1 and CDR2 sequences are SNHLY and FYNNEI. The CDR3 runs to 16 residues. V was clipped by 6 bases and J by 3 bases; unmatched bases: 10. The CDR3 bases are TGTGCCAGCAGCTCGGGACAGGGGAGATCTGACTATGGCTACACCTTC. It specifies CASSSGQGRSDYGYTF.

This chain links TRBV5-5 with TRBJ1-5, with 7 nucleotides matching TRBD1. The CDR3 has 14 amino acids. CDR1 and CDR2 from the germline V gene are SGHKS and YYEKEE (reference sequence). V shed 4 bases, J shed 4 bases, and the junction held 5 bases outside the gene matches. CDR3 DNA sequence: TGTGCCAGCAGCCGGGACAGCCTAAATCAGCCCCAGCATTTT. This codes for CASSRDSLNQPQHF.

The table lists this clone with a count of one. This chain uses TRBV9 with TRBJ1-4; a possible D gene is TRBD1 (6 bases). This CDR3 has 15 residues. Per germline, CDR1 SGDLS and CDR2 YYNGEE. V lost 0 bases, J lost 5 bases, and 11 bases lay in between. Written as DNA, the CDR3 is TGTGCCAGCAGCGTAGAAGGGACACCAAATGAAAAACTGTTTTTT. Its translation: CASSVEGTPNEKLFF.

V gene TRBV6-4 combines with J gene TRBJ2-1; TRBD2 matches at 8 bases. In germline, CDR1 is MRHNA, CDR2 SNTAGT. This CDR3 comprises 15 residues. After removal of 0 bases from V and 6 bases from J, the junction contained 4 bases not matched to a gene. The CDR3: CASSDSGTSVNEQFF. CDR3 nucleotides: TGTGCCAGCAGTGACTCGGGGACTAGTGTCAATGAGCAGTTCTTC.

The chain is built from TRBV28 and TRBJ1-1; a possible D gene is TRBD1 (6 bases). V lost 4 bases, J lost 1 base, and 13 bases lay in between. The germline gives CDR1 MDHEN, CDR2 SYDVKM. CDR3 length: 15 residues. This chain's CDR3 is CASSYAGGGNTEAFF. The CDR3 DNA sequence: TGTGCCAGCAGTTATGCGGGAGGGGGGAACACTGAAGCTTTCTTT.

The rearrangement links TRBV30 to TRBJ1-3; the D gene is possibly TRBD1 (5 bases). The CDR3 covers 17 residues. The germline V gene has CDR1 GTSNPN and CDR2 SVGIG (reference sequence). V was clipped by 2 bases and J by 0 bases, with 17 bases between them. CDR3 sequence: CAWSRGWAADSGNTIYF. The CDR3 DNA reads as TGTGCCTGGAGTAGGGGTTGGGCGGCAGACTCTGGAAACACCATATATTTT.

This clone was seen just once. The rearrangement uses TRBV4-2 and TRBJ2-2; D remains unclear. The CDR3 covers 15 residues. V lost 0 bases and J lost 1, with 6 bases in between. Germline CDR1 LGHNA, CDR2 YNFKEQ. In DNA form, the CDR3 reads TGTGCCAGCAGCCAAGAGCAGTGGAACACCGGGGAGCTGTTTTTT. It encodes CASSQEQWNTGELFF.

V and J are TRBV4-1 and TRBJ2-6, with TRBD1 matching over 8 bases. CDR1 is MGHRA, CDR2 YSYEKL, per germline. The CDR3 sequence is 18 residues long. Germline trimming cut 4 bases from V and 2 bases from J; bases unmatched to any gene: 10. This CDR3 is CASSPRAGGAPGANVLTF. The DNA of the CDR3 is TGCGCCAGCAGCCCCCGTGCAGGGGGCGCCCCTGGGGCCAACGTCCTGACTTTC.